The rows below give T cell receptor beta chains drawn from one sample of a study of blood T cells in healthy people across ages. TCRdb called the 5' RACE reads again in MiXCR, with one record for every CDR3 protein. The data show some 900,000 distinct CDR3 sequences, around 48% seen once. The material sequenced was blood. Every receptor here comes from a man aged 25 to 45 in good health. The CDR3 runs from the conserved cysteine through the conserved F or W. D genes are given only for firm matches. Not all rows give a size; the values are once, few, many and, for expanded clones, a class.

length	D	V	J	size	CDR3	DNA
14	.	TRBV5-1	TRBJ2-1	.	CASSLRGRDNEQFF	TGCGCCAGCAGCTTGAGGGGACGCGACAATGAGCAGTTCTTC
15	.	TRBV15	TRBJ1-2	.	CATSRDWRGANGYTF	TGTGCCACCAGCAGAGATTGGAGGGGGGCTAATGGCTACACCTTC
13	.	TRBV29-1	TRBJ2-7	.	CSVEVGGFYEQYF	TGCAGCGTTGAAGTTGGCGGATTCTACGAGCAGTACTTC
15	.	TRBV10-3	TRBJ2-3	.	CAITQDGGPTGTRYF	TGTGCCATCACCCAGGATGGGGGCCCCACAGGTACGCGGTATTTT
16	.	TRBV5-4	TRBJ2-5	few	CTSSLVGVAYQETQYF	TGTACCAGCAGCTTGGTCGGGGTAGCCTATCAAGAGACCCAGTACTTC
13	.	TRBV20-1	TRBJ1-5	.	CSAPANVGQPQHF	TGCAGTGCGCCGGCGAACGTGGGTCAGCCCCAGCATTTT
14	TRBD1	TRBV2	TRBJ2-3	many	CASRGDRWSDTQYF	TGTGCCAGCAGAGGGGACAGGTGGTCAGATACGCAGTATTTT
14	TRBD1	TRBV3-1	TRBJ1-6	few	CASSTGTESSPLHF	TGTGCCAGCAGCACCGGGACAGAGTCTTCACCCCTCCACTTT
15	TRBD2	TRBV20-1	TRBJ2-1	few	CSARPGASGGNEQFF	TGCAGTGCTAGACCAGGGGCTAGCGGGGGGAATGAGCAGTTCTTC
14	TRBD1	TRBV7-2	TRBJ2-5	many	CASSRIQGKETQYF	TGTGCCAGCAGTCGTATACAGGGGAAAGAGACCCAGTACTTC
13	.	TRBV29-1	TRBJ2-4	many	CSVTPLAKNIQYF	TGCAGCGTTACCCCTCTAGCCAAAAACATTCAGTACTTC
16	.	TRBV4-2	TRBJ2-1	.	CASSQVRGGLVHEQFF	TGTGCCAGCAGCCAAGTTAGGGGGGGGCTGGTTCATGAGCAGTTCTTC
19	.	TRBV28	TRBJ1-6	once	CASSLLSQVQLSYNSPLHF	TGTGCCAGCAGTTTATTGTCCCAGGTCCAGCTCTCCTATAATTCACCCCTCCACTTT
15	.	TRBV3-1	TRBJ2-5	.	CASSQGRSYQEAQYF	TGTGCCAGCAGCCAAGGGCGATCATACCAAGAGGCCCAGTACTTC
13	.	TRBV7-2	TRBJ1-1	.	CASSLEQAREAFF	TGTGCCAGCAGCTTAGAGCAGGCCAGGGAAGCTTTCTTT
16	.	TRBV7-9	TRBJ2-3	.	CAGSGTGQGFTDTQYF	TGTGCCGGCAGCGGTACTGGGCAGGGGTTCACAGATACGCAGTATTTT
16	TRBD2	TRBV12-5	TRBJ2-3	few	CASGPGTIASTDTQYF	TGTGCTAGTGGTCCCGGGACTATTGCTAGCACAGATACGCAGTATTTT
15	TRBD1	TRBV20-1	TRBJ2-3	.	CSAPFPGQASDTQYF	TGCAGTGCCCCCTTCCCGGGACAGGCCTCAGATACGCAGTATTTT
15	TRBD1	TRBV7-9	TRBJ1-2	.	CASSLGAGGVNGYTF	TGTGCCAGCAGCTTAGGCGCAGGGGGTGTCAATGGCTACACCTTC
12	.	TRBV27	TRBJ2-7	.	CASSPPPYEQYF	TGTGCCAGCAGCCCCCCCCCCTACGAGCAGTACTTC
17	TRBD2	TRBV3-1	TRBJ2-7	.	CASSQRTSGVSSYEQYF	TGTGCCAGCAGCCAAAGAACTAGCGGGGTTAGCTCCTACGAGCAGTACTTC
16	.	TRBV3-1	TRBJ1-5	once	CASSQGGSGGNQPQHF	TGTGCCAGCAGCCAAGGGGGTTCAGGCGGCAATCAGCCCCAGCATTTT
16	TRBD2	TRBV5-1	TRBJ2-7	few	CASSVGLAGTSYEQYF	TGCGCCAGCAGCGTTGGACTAGCGGGGACATCCTACGAGCAGTACTTC
15	.	TRBV7-9	TRBJ2-5	.	CASSLDLDSAAEQYF	TGTGCCAGCAGCTTAGACTTGGACAGTGCAGCTGAGCAGTACTTC
15	TRBD1	TRBV12-3/TRBV12-4	TRBJ2-7	few	CASSFQGQGAYEQYF	TGCGCCAGCAGCTTTCAGGGACAGGGGGCCTACGAGCAGTACTTC
14	.	TRBV28	TRBJ2-7	.	CASSSEQGTYEQYF	TGTGCCAGCAGCTCCGAACAGGGAACCTACGAGCAGTACTTC
16	.	TRBV6-5	TRBJ2-3	few	CASSPRTAPYTDTQYF	TGTGCCAGCAGCCCTAGGACAGCCCCGTACACAGATACGCAGTATTTT
14	.	TRBV15	TRBJ1-2	few	CATSALPGPYGYTF	TGTGCCACCAGTGCACTACCGGGTCCATATGGCTACACCTTC
16	.	TRBV4-3	TRBJ1-2	.	CASSQNQAGAHYGYTF	TGCGCCAGCAGCCAGAACCAAGCCGGGGCCCACTATGGCTACACCTTC
15	.	TRBV12-3/TRBV12-4	TRBJ2-3	.	CASRPAGLTPDTQYF	TGTGCCAGCAGACCTGCGGGATTGACGCCAGATACGCAGTATTTT
13	TRBD1	TRBV11-1	TRBJ1-1	.	CASSSTGSTEAFF	TGTGCCAGCAGCTCGACAGGGAGCACTGAAGCTTTCTTT
17	TRBD1	TRBV28	TRBJ2-2	.	CASSPDTGTGGPGELFF	TGTGCCAGCAGTCCGGATACCGGGACAGGGGGACCCGGGGAGCTGTTTTTT
15	TRBD2	TRBV6-1	TRBJ2-7	many	CASSTTSGDSYEQYF	TGTGCCAGCAGTACGACTAGCGGGGATTCCTACGAGCAGTACTTC
14	.	TRBV20-1	TRBJ2-3	.	CSAGERGPTDTQYF	TGCAGTGCAGGGGAGAGGGGCCCCACAGATACGCAGTATTTT
15	.	TRBV5-1	TRBJ2-7	few	CASSSGQTSSYEQYF	TGCGCCAGCAGCTCGGGACAGACTAGCTCCTACGAGCAGTACTTC
17	TRBD2	TRBV18	TRBJ2-2	.	CASSPPSSGTRRGELFF	TGTGCCAGCTCACCACCGAGTAGCGGGACCCGTCGAGGGGAGCTGTTTTTT
15	.	TRBV24-1	TRBJ2-5	.	CATSDHGRGLGTQYF	TGTGCCACCAGTGACCACGGACGCGGGTTAGGGACCCAGTACTTC
16	.	TRBV5-6	TRBJ1-2	few	CASSLSELKGYYGYTF	TGTGCCAGCAGCTTGTCGGAGCTTAAAGGGTACTATGGCTACACCTTC
16	.	TRBV27	TRBJ1-6	few	CASSPISYRANSPLHF	TGTGCCAGCAGCCCTATATCTTACAGGGCTAATTCACCCCTCCACTTT
14	.	TRBV27	TRBJ1-2	many	CASSLGGANYGYTF	TGTGCCAGCAGTTTAGGCGGAGCTAACTATGGCTACACCTTC
20	TRBD2	TRBV20-1	TRBJ2-1	.	CSTREGRGGRDWSSYNEQFF	TGCAGTACTAGAGAAGGGCGCGGGGGGCGGGACTGGAGCTCCTACAATGAGCAGTTCTTC
15	.	TRBV29-1	TRBJ2-7	few	CSVELAGPGSYEQYF	TGCAGCGTTGAGTTGGCAGGTCCGGGCTCCTACGAGCAGTACTTC
14	.	TRBV5-4	TRBJ2-5	few	CASSFFLAEETQYF	TGTGCCAGCAGCTTTTTTTTAGCGGAAGAGACCCAGTACTTC
10	.	TRBV20-1	TRBJ2-7	few	CSAQGYEQYF	TGCAGTGCTCAGGGGTACGAGCAGTACTTC
17	.	TRBV6-1	TRBJ2-3	once	CASSRPKRGGVTDTQYF	TGTGCCAGCAGTCGCCCTAAGCGAGGGGGGGTCACAGATACGCAGTATTTT
15	.	TRBV10-2	TRBJ1-6	.	CASSDQSSYNSPLHF	TGCGCCAGCAGTGATCAGAGCTCCTATAATTCACCCCTCCACTTT
13	.	TRBV6-2/TRBV6-3	TRBJ1-2	few	CASSKPGRDGYTF	TGTGCCAGCAGTAAGCCAGGGCGGGACGGCTACACCTTC
12	.	TRBV10-3	TRBJ2-5	few	CAIKVSEETQYF	TGTGCCATCAAGGTGTCTGAAGAGACCCAGTACTTC
13	.	TRBV7-3	TRBJ2-7	.	CASSVDNSYEQYF	TGTGCCAGCAGCGTGGACAACTCCTACGAGCAGTACTTC
13	TRBD1	TRBV6-1	TRBJ2-7	.	CALWDRGIHEQYF	TGTGCCCTATGGGACAGGGGCATTCACGAGCAGTACTTC
17	TRBD1	TRBV3-1	TRBJ1-4	.	CASSQNFPGQINEKLFF	TGTGCCAGCAGCCAAAATTTCCCGGGACAGATTAATGAAAAACTGTTTTTT
17	.	TRBV27	TRBJ1-6	.	CASSFTQGGGGNSPLHF	TGTGCCAGCAGTTTTACCCAGGGAGGGGGTGGAAATTCACCCCTCCACTTT
15	.	TRBV24-1	TRBJ2-5	.	CATSDFAGLGETQYF	TGTGCCACCAGTGATTTTGCAGGGCTTGGAGAGACCCAGTACTTC
16	TRBD1	TRBV10-3	TRBJ1-2	few	CAISEKAGTGGNGYTF	TGTGCCATCAGTGAGAAAGCAGGGACAGGGGGAAATGGCTACACCTTC
12	.	TRBV2	TRBJ2-7	.	CASSNHGDEQYF	TGTGCCAGCAGCAACCACGGGGACGAGCAGTACTTC
17	TRBD2	TRBV7-2	TRBJ2-3	.	CASSLIAQRGGTDTQYF	TGTGCCAGCAGCTTAATCGCCCAGCGGGGGGGCACAGATACGCAGTATTTT
15	.	TRBV6-5	TRBJ2-7	.	CASTPGGTVTGEQYF	TGTGCCAGCACCCCGGGCGGGACTGTCACAGGCGAGCAGTACTTC
14	TRBD1	TRBV20-1	TRBJ2-2	.	CSASFQGAAGELFF	TGCAGTGCTAGCTTCCAGGGGGCCGCCGGGGAGCTGTTTTTT